The 32 T cell receptor beta chains reported below all come from one sample, sequenced in a study of response to subunit inactivated influenza vaccine listed by TCRdb under 2018. The library was obtained by RT-PCR. Sequencing used an Illumina HiSeq 2500. The public reads were run again by TCRdb, first through fastp at Q25 and then through MiXCR, and only productive beta chains were kept. Every CDR3 protein is listed once, alongside the most common genes and DNA of its rows. This sample comprises about 520,000 distinct CDR3 sequences, 6% to 9% of them detected only once. The ten largest account for around 13% of the sample. The material was PBMCs from blood, obtained about 23 months after vaccination. The receptor set was obtained from a man aged 50 to 69 who received an inactivated influenza vaccine. Donor details come from another sample of the same person, matched by shared clones.

The V call is TRBV4-2, the J call TRBJ1-2; perhaps TRBD1 as D (6 bases). Germline values: CDR1 LGHNA, CDR2 YNFKEQ. Trimming stripped 1 base from V and 4 bases from J, with 13 bases between. CDR3 length: 15 amino acids. DNA of the CDR3: TGTGCCAGCAGCCAAGTGTACGGACAGCTCTATGGCTACACCTTC. Translation: CASSQVYGQLYGYTF.

The rearrangement joins TRBV7-2 to TRBJ2-1; 11 positions match TRBD2. The CDR3 has 16 amino acids. The germline V gene has CDR1 SGHTA and CDR2 FQGNSA. With V trimmed by 5 bases and J by 6 bases, 9 bases remained unmatched. Here the CDR3 DNA reads TGTGCCAGCAGCCAGTGGGGGACTAGCGGTGGCAATGAGCAGTTCTTC. Its protein is CASSQWGTSGGNEQFF.

Only a few counts were recorded for this clonotype. J is TRBJ2-1 and V is TRBV2, with TRBD2 matching 14 bases. The CDR3 consists of 17 residues. After removal of 5 bases from V and 8 bases from J, the junction contained 11 bases not matched to a gene. CDR1 and CDR2 from the germline V gene are SNHLY and FYNNEI. This chain's CDR3 is CASSFPTSGRVWDEQFF. Written as DNA, the CDR3 is TGTGCCAGCAGTTTCCCGACTAGCGGGAGGGTGTGGGATGAGCAGTTCTTC.

This clonotype turned up a few times. The gene calls are TRBV12-3 or TRBV12-4 and TRBJ2-2; 10 bases fit TRBD1. After removal of 6 bases from V and 3 bases from J, the junction contained 10 bases not matched to a gene. This CDR3 is built from 17 residues. The CDR3 loop is CASSQRRQGADTGELFF. The CDR3 DNA is TGTGCCAGCAGCCAACGCCGACAGGGGGCCGACACCGGGGAGCTGTTTTTT.

This clonotype has a count of ten or more. The rearrangement links TRBV28 to TRBJ2-5; 8 bases are shared with TRBD1. This CDR3 spans 15 amino acids. Germline CDR1 MDHEN, CDR2 SYDVKM. V shed 5 bases, J shed 5 bases, and the junction held 10 bases outside the gene matches. The CDR3 DNA sequence: TGTGCCAGCAGTGAAACAGGGGGAAGGGGCGAGACCCAGTACTTC. Protein sequence: CASSETGGRGETQYF.

The chain joins TRBV6-2 or TRBV6-3 to TRBJ1-5; 7 bases are shared with TRBD1. The V gene end was trimmed by 6 bases and the J gene end by 6 bases; junction bases not matched to a gene: 5. Germline CDR1 is MNHEY and CDR2 is SVGEGT. This CDR3 is 13 amino acids long. CDR3 amino acids: CASRDRARQPQHF. The CDR3 DNA is TGTGCCAGCAGAGACAGGGCTCGTCAGCCCCAGCATTTT.

This clonotype has a count of ten or more. The V gene is TRBV20-1, the J gene TRBJ2-1; 7 positions agree with TRBD2. Looked up from germline, CDR1 is DFQATT and CDR2 is SNEGSKA (reference sequence). The CDR3 totals 15 residues. Losses at the gene ends were 4 bases for V and 2 bases for J; bases not matched to a gene: 8. The CDR3 region has the DNA TGCAGTGCTAATAACTGGGAGGGGCCCTACAATGAGCAGTTCTTC. Its translation is CSANNWEGPYNEQFF.

This clonotype turned up a few times. V and J are TRBV5-1 and TRBJ2-1; 8 nucleotides line up with TRBD2. The germline V gene has CDR1 SGHRS and CDR2 YFSETQ. The ends lost 0 bases at V and 0 bases at J; junction bases unmatched: 2. The CDR3 is 16 amino acids. CDR3 nucleotides: TGCGCCAGCAGCTTGGATACTAGCGGCTCCTACAATGAGCAGTTCTTC. Protein sequence: CASSLDTSGSYNEQFF.

The chain couples TRBV29-1 to TRBJ2-3; D ambiguous. The germline V gene encodes CDR1 SQVTM and CDR2 ANQGSEA. Trimming pared 6 bases from V and 4 bases from J, leaving 17 bases between. The CDR3 has 14 amino acids. DNA of the CDR3: TGCAGCGTCGGGCTGACGGGTGCCGCAGATACGCAGTATTTT. Amino acids: CSVGLTGAADTQYF.

The genes are TRBV28 and TRBJ1-1, with D unresolved. Germline CDR1 and CDR2: MDHEN and SYDVKM. The CDR3 is 12 residues long. The V gene lost 5 bases and the J gene lost 8 bases, with 12 bases spanning the gap. CDR3 in amino acids: CASSPRRMEAFF. The CDR3 bases are TGTGCCAGCAGTCCGAGACGAATGGAAGCTTTCTTT. Complete variable domain (other parts from reference TRBV28 and TRBJ1-1): DVKVTQSSRYLVKRTGEKVFLECVQDMDHENMFWYRQDPGLGLRLIYFSYDVKMKEKGDIPEGYSVSREKKERFSLILESASTNQTSMYLCASSPRRMEAFFGQGTRLTVV.

This clonotype was seen at least ten times. The junction departs from germline at one end; a sequencing error may be responsible. The chain couples TRBV5-1 to TRBJ2-7; D is undetermined. The CDR3 runs 13 residues. Germline V CDR1 and CDR2: SGHRS, YFSETQ. This CDR3 reads CASSLRQSYEQYF. In DNA, the CDR3 is TGTGCCAGCAGCTTACGGCAGTCATACGAGCAGTACTTC.

The chain recombines TRBV3-1 with TRBJ2-1; perhaps D is TRBD1 or TRBD2 (5 bases each). V was clipped by 8 bases and J by 10 bases, with 12 bases between them. Germline V CDR1 and CDR2: LGHDT, YNNKEL (reference sequence). The CDR3 totals 11 residues. This CDR3 is CASLMGVEQFF. The DNA for the CDR3 is TGTGCCAGCCTCATGGGGGTGGAGCAGTTCTTC.

This clonotype was counted between two and nine times. The V gene is TRBV10-3, the J gene TRBJ2-7; TRBD2 might be the D (7 bases). The CDR3 is 15 residues long. The germline V and J ends were trimmed by 7 bases and 3 bases, with 19 bases remaining between them. Germline loops: CDR1 ENHRY, CDR2 SYGVKD. The CDR3 DNA reads TGTGCCATCACTGATACCGCGGGGGCAAACTACGAGCAGTACTTC. Translating it yields CAITDTAGANYEQYF.

The sample holds many counts of this clonotype. This chain links TRBV6-5 with TRBJ1-6, with D unclear. The V gene's germline CDR1 is MNHEY and CDR2 SVGAGI. V was trimmed by 0 bases and J by 7 bases, leaving 7 bases between them. The length of the CDR3 is 14 residues. The CDR3 DNA reads TGTGCCAGCAGTTACTCGAGAGGCAATTCACCCCTCCACTTT. Its translation is CASSYSRGNSPLHF.

This clonotype was counted at least ten times. The V and J genes are TRBV29-1 and TRBJ2-7; 11 bases line up with TRBD2. Trimming removed 6 bases from V and 6 bases from J; junction bases left unmatched: 7. Germline V gene lookup returns CDR1 SQVTM and CDR2 ANQGSEA. The CDR3 sequence is 13 residues long. Here the CDR3 DNA reads TGCAGCGTATTAGCGGGAGGGCCTGGCGAGCAGTACTTC. Amino acid sequence: CSVLAGGPGEQYF.

This clonotype was picked up a small number of times. The chain employs TRBV27 and TRBJ2-7, with 10 bases lining up with TRBD1. Losses at the gene ends were 3 bases for V and 5 bases for J; bases not matched to a gene: 7. The CDR3 totals 15 residues. Germline V lookup: CDR1 MNHEY, CDR2 SMNVEV (reference sequence). The CDR3 sequence is CASSFLTGGEHEQYF. Written as DNA, the CDR3 is TGTGCCAGCAGTTTCTTGACAGGGGGCGAGCACGAGCAGTACTTC.

The chain links TRBV6-2 or TRBV6-3 to TRBJ2-1, with D hard to call. V lost 7 bases and J lost 7, with 17 bases in between. Germline values: CDR1 MNHEY, CDR2 SVGEGT. The CDR3 is 14 amino acids. The CDR3 nucleotides are TGTGCCAGCAATCCCGGCCGTCTGGGGAATGAGCAGTTCTTC. Encoded protein: CASNPGRLGNEQFF.

This clonotype was seen many times. V is TRBV4-2 and J is TRBJ2-5; 16 nucleotides line up with TRBD2. This CDR3 region has 16 residues. Trimming removed 3 bases from V and 5 bases from J; junction bases left unmatched: 3. The V gene's germline CDR1 is LGHNA and CDR2 YNFKEQ. The CDR3 sequence: CASSQGTSGRAETQYF. The CDR3 DNA is TGTGCCAGCAGCCAGGGGACTAGCGGGAGGGCGGAGACCCAGTACTTC.

This clonotype was seen many times. The CDR3 here is CSVYGTSVGTDTQYF. CDR3 DNA: TGCAGCGTCTACGGGACTTCCGTTGGCACAGATACGCAGTATTTT. This chain links TRBV29-1 with TRBJ2-3; possible D gene TRBD2, 6 bases. There are 15 residues in the CDR3. Germline V gene lookup returns CDR1 SQVTM and CDR2 ANQGSEA. The V end lost 6 bases, the J end lost 1 base, and 17 bases lay between the germline ends.

The table lists this clonotype with many counts. The chain uses TRBV20-1 and TRBJ1-3; D gene unclear. The V and J ends lost 6 bases and 4 bases respectively, with 19 bases between them. This CDR3 contains 15 residues. CDR1 DFQATT and CDR2 SNEGSKA come from the germline V gene (reference sequence). CDR3 in DNA: TGCAGTGCAGGGCGGGGAGCGGCCACGGGAAACACCATATATTTT. Protein sequence: CSAGRGAATGNTIYF.

This clonotype was observed at least ten times. The junction shows a germline mismatch at one end, possibly a read error. V and J are TRBV7-8 and TRBJ2-1, with D unresolved. Germline V gives CDR1 SGHVS, CDR2 FQNEAQ. This CDR3 contains 13 residues. The CDR3 sequence is CASSLGSHNEQFF. The CDR3 DNA reads TGTGCCAGCAGTTTAGGGTCCCACAATGAGCAGTTCTTC. Variable domain in full (rest from reference TRBV7-8 and TRBJ2-1): GAGVSQSPRYKVAKRGQDVALRCDPISGHVSLFWYQQALGQGPEFLTYFQNEAQLDKSGLPSDRFFAERPEGSVSTLKIQRTQQEDSAVYLCASSLGSHNEQFFGPGTRLTVL.

This clonotype came up a few times. V usage is TRBV4-2 and J usage is TRBJ1-1, with D maybe TRBD1 (5 bases). Germline loops: CDR1 LGHNA, CDR2 YNFKEQ. Deletions cut 3 bases from V and 1 base from J, with 15 bases between. The CDR3 totals 16 residues. The CDR3 DNA reads TGTGCCAGCAGCCACGCAGTCGGGGGTGGGAACACTGAAGCTTTCTTT. It translates to CASSHAVGGGNTEAFF.

This clonotype was found many times. The rearrangement uses TRBV12-1 and TRBJ1-6; the D call of TRBD1 is as the table states it, not checked on the DNA. TRBV12-1 is shown as a pseudogene. The CDR3 has 18 amino acids. The CDR3 DNA follows: TGTGCCAGCAGCGTAACAGGGGACCCGAGCTCCTATAATTCACCCCTCCACTTT. Its protein is CASSVTGDPSSYNSPLHF.

The V gene is TRBV20-1, the J gene TRBJ1-1; D uncertain. Germline CDR1 is DFQATT and CDR2 is SNEGSKA (reference sequence). V dropped 4 bases and J dropped 0 bases, with 15 bases sitting between them. The CDR3 is 15 residues long. CDR3 in amino acids: CSAKHLSPLNTEAFF. The DNA of the CDR3 is TGCAGTGCTAAGCACCTCTCTCCCTTGAACACTGAAGCTTTCTTT.

The J gene is TRBJ2-1, the V gene TRBV7-2, with D tentatively TRBD1 (6 bases). The CDR3 contains 16 residues. CDR1 is SGHTA, CDR2 FQGNSA, per germline. V was cut by 1 base and J by 0 bases, with 10 bases left in between. The CDR3 nucleotides read TGTGCCAGCAGCTTAGTAGGGGACACCTCCTACAATGAGCAGTTCTTC. Its translation: CASSLVGDTSYNEQFF.

This clonotype has ten or more counts. The chain combines TRBV20-1 with TRBJ1-5; 8 nucleotides match TRBD1. The trim removed 5 bases at V and 4 bases at J, leaving 4 bases unmatched. Germline loops: CDR1 DFQATT, CDR2 SNEGSKA (reference sequence). The CDR3 has 13 residues. CDR3: CSAWTGRNQPQHF. The CDR3 region has the DNA TGCAGTGCTTGGACAGGGCGGAATCAGCCCCAGCATTTT.

The rearrangement joins TRBV27 to TRBJ1-6; 7 bases line up with TRBD1. Germline values: CDR1 MNHEY, CDR2 SMNVEV (reference sequence). There are 16 residues in the CDR3. V dropped 6 bases and J dropped 0; count of bases not matched to a gene: 5. This chain's CDR3 is CASRAGGSSYNSPLHF. CDR3 nucleotides: TGTGCCAGCAGAGCAGGGGGTAGCTCCTATAATTCACCCCTCCACTTT.

The J gene is TRBJ2-7, the V gene TRBV20-1; D is possibly TRBD1 (5 bases). The CDR3 is 11 amino acids. Trimming pared 2 bases from V and 5 bases from J, leaving 7 bases between. Looked up from germline, CDR1 is DFQATT and CDR2 is SNEGSKA (reference sequence). CDR3 residues: CSARQGHEQYF. CDR3 DNA sequence: TGCAGTGCTAGACAGGGTCACGAGCAGTACTTC.

This chain connects TRBV4-2 to TRBJ2-1; no firm D call. The CDR3 is 16 residues long. Between the trimmed V and J ends, which lost 0 bases and 2 bases, there was a span of 11 bases. Germline values: CDR1 LGHNA, CDR2 YNFKEQ. CDR3 sequence: CASSQDLIRAYNEQFF. The DNA for the CDR3 is TGTGCCAGCAGCCAAGATTTAATACGAGCCTACAATGAGCAGTTCTTC.

This clonotype was observed a handful of times. V and J are TRBV7-2 and TRBJ1-3, with 8 positions matching TRBD1. This CDR3 spans 15 amino acids. Trimming cost V 1 base and J 2 bases; bases outside gene matches: 1. Germline V gene lookup returns CDR1 SGHTA and CDR2 FQGNSA. Here the CDR3 DNA reads TGTGCCAGCAGCTTAGGGACAGGGCCTGGAAACACCATATATTTT. Translated, it gives CASSLGTGPGNTIYF. Drawing the rest from reference TRBV7-2 and TRBJ1-3, the complete variable domain is GAGVSQSPSNKVTEKGKDVELRCDPISGHTALYWYRQSLGQGLEFLIYFQGNSAPDKSGLPSDRFSAERTGGSVSTLTIQRTQQEDSAVYLCASSLGTGPGNTIYFGEGSWLTVV.

The sample holds a few counts of this clonotype. V gene TRBV6-1 combines with J gene TRBJ1-3; no definite D call. V gave up 4 bases and J gave up 3 bases, with 10 bases separating them. This CDR3 has 14 amino acids. The V gene's germline CDR1 is MNHNS and CDR2 SASEGT. CDR3 in DNA: TGTGCCAGCAGTGTAGGCAACAATGGAAACACCATATATTTT. Amino acid sequence: CASSVGNNGNTIYF.

This clonotype was found a few times. The J gene is TRBJ1-5, the V gene TRBV5-1, with 8 nucleotides matching TRBD1. Germline assignment: CDR1 SGHRS and CDR2 YFSETQ. The CDR3 spans 15 residues. The ends lost 1 base at V and 4 bases at J; junction bases unmatched: 4. The CDR3 DNA is TGCGCCAGCAGCTTGAAAACAGGGGGAAATCAGCCCCAGCATTTT. As protein: CASSLKTGGNQPQHF.